The 30 T cell receptor beta chains in this list originate from one sample, sequenced in a study of cytomegalovirus exposure and HLA in healthy donors. PCR used 60 Vbeta primers and 13 Jbeta primers. The assay was immunoSEQ multiplex PCR, and TCRdb's table has in-frame clones only and misses some. The sample lists under 200,000 clones, over 70% seen once, with roughly 10% in the top ten. Sequences were obtained from PBMCs. Receptor source: a man aged 18-30 years in good health and CMV-seropositive.

This chain connects TRBV10-2 to TRBJ2-7, with TRBD2 matching 14 bases. Germline V gene data show CDR1 as WSHSY and CDR2 as SAAADI. Unmatched junction bases numbered 8, after V lost 2 bases and J lost 2 bases. This CDR3 has 18 amino acids. The CDR3 spells CASSEAGTSGGLTYEQYF. CDR3 in DNA: TGCGCCAGCAGTGAGGCCGGGACTAGCGGGGGTCTAACCTACGAGCAGTACTTC.

V gene TRBV6-1 combines with J gene TRBJ1-1; D possibly corresponds to TRBD1 (6 bases). Germline V gene sequence: CDR1 MNHNS, CDR2 SASEGT. Trimming took off 6 bases at V and 0 bases at J, with 14 bases between the two ends. This CDR3 has 15 amino acids. Here the CDR3 DNA reads TGTGCCAGCAGCCGGGAAGGGGGGGTGAACACTGAAGCTTTCTTT. Translation: CASSREGGVNTEAFF.

The chain carries TRBV4-1 and TRBJ2-3, with TRBD2 matching over 10 bases. The germline V gene has CDR1 MGHRA and CDR2 YSYEKL. The CDR3 has 17 residues. Germline trimming cut 4 bases from V and 0 bases from J; bases unmatched to any gene: 7. As DNA, the CDR3 is TGCGCCAGCAGCCCGTGGACTAGCGGCCTTAGCACAGATACGCAGTATTTT. It is translated as CASSPWTSGLSTDTQYF.

The chain couples TRBV5-8 to TRBJ1-1, with D perhaps matching TRBD1 (6 bases). Germline V gene data show CDR1 as SGHTS and CDR2 as YDEGEE. CDR3 length: 15 residues. Trimming removed 1 base from V and 3 bases from J, with 13 bases in between. CDR3 amino acids: CASSLLGAQDTEAFF. Written as DNA, the CDR3 is TGTGCCAGCAGCTTGTTGGGGGCGCAGGACACTGAAGCTTTCTTT.

This clone has only one observation. The chain joins TRBV15 to TRBJ2-5; D is unclear. V lost 0 bases to trimming and J lost 13 bases, with 9 bases between them. The CDR3 length is 11 residues. Germline V gene data show CDR1 as LNHNV and CDR2 as YYDKDF (reference sequence). This CDR3 is CATSREAHRYF. DNA for the CDR3: TGTGCCACCAGCAGAGAGGCCCACCGGTACTTC.

This clone appeared once. V is TRBV30 and J is TRBJ1-5; D might be TRBD1 (5 bases). The CDR3 consists of 16 residues. The V gene lost 1 base and the J gene lost 4 bases, with 17 bases spanning the gap. Germline-derived CDR1 and CDR2 are GTSNPN and SVGIG (reference sequence). CDR3 DNA sequence: TGTGCCTGGAGTGGAGGCGGGGGTTTGGCGAATCAGCCCCAGCATTTT. Translation gives CAWSGGGGLANQPQHF.

The gene calls are TRBV9 and TRBJ2-1; TRBD2 agrees at 10 bases. The CDR3 has 15 residues. With 3 bases clipped from V and 3 bases from J, the junction kept 3 bases outside the gene matches. Looked up from germline, CDR1 is SGDLS and CDR2 is YYNGEE. CDR3 sequence (DNA): TGTGCCAGCAGCGGACGGACTAGCGGCTACAATGAGCAGTTCTTC. Protein sequence: CASSGRTSGYNEQFF.

The J gene is TRBJ1-2, the V gene TRBV7-2; 7 nucleotides agree with TRBD1. Germline values: CDR1 SGHTA, CDR2 FQGNSA. V lost 6 bases and J lost 5; bases outside the gene matches: 12. The CDR3 extends over 15 amino acids. The CDR3 protein is CASRPDRDRRYGYTF. The CDR3 DNA sequence: TGTGCCAGCAGACCCGATCGGGACAGACGATATGGCTACACCTTC.

The chain employs TRBV4-2 and TRBJ2-7; no reliable D call. The V gene's germline CDR1 is LGHNA and CDR2 YNFKEQ. The CDR3 loop spans 15 amino acids. The germline V and J ends were trimmed by 0 bases and 3 bases, with 12 bases remaining between them. CDR3 loop: CASSQDGESNYEQYF. CDR3 DNA sequence: TGTGCCAGCAGCCAAGATGGTGAGAGTAACTACGAGCAGTACTTC.

The chain has TRBV21-1 and TRBJ2-7; the table's TRBD1 call for D was not verified on the DNA. TRBV21-1 is a pseudogene. The CDR3 runs 16 residues. The CDR3 is CASSKDQGLSSYEQYF. CDR3 DNA sequence: TGTGCCAGCAGCAAAGATCAGGGGCTTAGCTCCTACGAGCAGTACTTC.

The chain employs TRBV19 and TRBJ2-1, with 12 bases identical to TRBD2. J gave up 7 bases and V 7 bases, and 8 bases lay outside the gene matches. Germline assignment: CDR1 LNHDA and CDR2 SQIVND (reference sequence). The CDR3 runs 15 residues. CDR3 amino acids: CASNNLAGGPNEQFF. The CDR3 region has the DNA TGTGCCAGTAACAACCTAGCGGGGGGGCCAAATGAGCAGTTCTTC.

This chain joins TRBV19 and TRBJ1-2; 10 bases align to TRBD1. V shed 5 bases, J shed 2 bases, and the junction held 14 bases outside the gene matches. The CDR3 extends over 18 amino acids. The V gene's germline CDR1 is LNHDA and CDR2 SQIVND (reference sequence). The CDR3: CASSRPRDRGYVNYGYTF. CDR3 DNA: TGTGCCAGTAGTCGACCCCGGGACAGGGGTTATGTGAACTATGGCTACACCTTC.

The CDR3 reads CASSREGGPTEAFF. The CDR3 region has the DNA TGTGCCAGCAGTCGGGAGGGGGGGCCGACTGAAGCTTTCTTT. The chain has TRBV9 and TRBJ1-1; the D gene is possibly TRBD1 (6 bases). Trimming cost V 5 bases and J 5 bases, with 16 bases left between them. This CDR3 is 14 amino acids long. From germline, CDR1 is SGDLS and CDR2 YYNGEE. The full variable domain, in which reference TRBV9 and TRBJ1-1 provide the parts outside the CDR3, is DSGVTQTPKHLITATGQRVTLRCSPRSGDLSVYWYQQSLDQGLQFLIQYYNGEERAKGNILERFSAQQFPDLHSELNLSSLELGDSALYFCASSREGGPTEAFFGQGTRLTVV.

DNA of the CDR3: TGTGCCAGCAGTTCGATCGGGACAGCTTCCTACAATGAGCAGTTCTTC. Translating it yields CASSSIGTASYNEQFF. The genes are TRBV27 and TRBJ2-1; 7 bases map to TRBD1. Per germline, CDR1 MNHEY and CDR2 SMNVEV (reference sequence). This CDR3 has 16 residues. Trimming cost V 4 bases and J 1 base; bases outside gene matches: 7.

The genes are TRBV11-2 and TRBJ2-2; 12 bases are a match to TRBD1. The CDR3 has 17 residues. The germline CDR1 and CDR2 sequences are SGHAT and FQNNGV. V lost 5 bases to trimming and J lost 8 bases; unmatched junction nucleotides: 12. CDR3 protein: CASSPLPGQGAFGELFF. The CDR3 DNA reads TGTGCCAGCAGCCCTCTCCCGGGACAGGGGGCCTTTGGGGAGCTGTTTTTT. Variable domain in full (rest from reference TRBV11-2 and TRBJ2-2): EAGVAQSPRYKIIEKRQSVAFWCNPISGHATLYWYQQILGQGPKLLIQFQNNGVVDDSQLPKDRFSAERLKGVDSTLKIQPAKLEDSAVYLCASSPLPGQGAFGELFFGEGSRLTVL.

The V gene is TRBV7-6, the J gene TRBJ1-2; 8 bases line up with TRBD1. There are 15 residues in the CDR3. With V trimmed by 1 base and J by 4 bases, 5 bases remained unmatched. The germline V gene encodes CDR1 SGHVS and CDR2 FNYEAQ. CDR3 protein: CASSLGQGSGYGYTF. CDR3 in DNA: TGTGCCAGCAGCTTAGGACAGGGGTCCGGCTATGGCTACACCTTC.

This clone was counted once. This chain uses TRBV5-1 with TRBJ2-7, with 10 bases fitting TRBD1. In germline, CDR1 is SGHRS, CDR2 YFSETQ. The CDR3 has 15 residues. V was clipped by 4 bases and J by 2 bases; unmatched bases: 6. The CDR3, as DNA: TGCGCCAGCAGCGCGACCGGGACAGGGGCCTACGAGCAGTACTTC. As protein: CASSATGTGAYEQYF.

The gene calls are TRBV19 and TRBJ2-7, with TRBD2 matching 9 bases. Looked up from germline, CDR1 is LNHDA and CDR2 is SQIVND (reference sequence). V shed 3 bases and J 0 bases; nucleotides not matched to a gene: 3. This CDR3 is built from 15 residues. CDR3 nucleotide sequence: TGTGCCAGTAGTATTCTAGCGGGACTCTCCTACGAGCAGTACTTC. It is translated as CASSILAGLSYEQYF.

The chain employs TRBV4-1 and TRBJ1-5; a possible D gene is TRBD1 (5 bases). Germline V CDR1 and CDR2: MGHRA, YSYEKL. The CDR3 is 15 amino acids. V shed 0 bases and J shed 7 bases, with 13 bases lying between them. CDR3 sequence: CASSQDAGGSQPQHF. CDR3 bases: TGCGCCAGCAGCCAAGATGCGGGGGGGAGCCAGCCCCAGCATTTT.

The genes are TRBV9 and TRBJ1-1; D may be TRBD1 (6 bases). The germline CDR1 and CDR2 sequences are SGDLS and YYNGEE. The CDR3 is 15 residues long. V dropped 5 bases and J dropped 5 bases, with 19 bases sitting between them. CDR3 residues: CASRERGKGGTEAFF. The CDR3, as DNA: TGTGCCAGCAGGGAAAGGGGCAAGGGGGGGACTGAAGCTTTCTTT.

Points on this clone: Other DNA sequences in the sample encode the same CDR3. The genes are TRBV2 and TRBJ1-1; 8 bases fit TRBD1. The CDR3 has 15 residues. Germline V gene sequence: CDR1 SNHLY, CDR2 FYNNEI. V lost 3 bases to trimming and J lost 6 bases; unmatched junction nucleotides: 9. The CDR3 region is CASSEVAGGYSEAFF. DNA of the CDR3: TGTGCCAGCAGTGAGGTAGCAGGGGGCTATTCTGAAGCTTTCTTT.

This clone was observed a handful of times. The rearrangement joins TRBV19 to TRBJ1-3, with 7 positions matching TRBD1. The V gene's germline CDR1 is LNHDA and CDR2 SQIVND (reference sequence). This CDR3 is 16 amino acids long. V shed 4 bases and J 2 bases; nucleotides not matched to a gene: 8. The CDR3 sequence is CASSTGSTGPGNTIYF. In DNA form, the CDR3 reads TGTGCCAGTAGTACCGGCTCGACAGGGCCTGGAAACACCATATATTTT.

J is TRBJ2-1 and V is TRBV6-1; 7 nucleotides match TRBD1. V trimming: 3 bases; J trimming: 3 bases; junction bases outside the gene matches: 5. Germline loops: CDR1 MNHNS, CDR2 SASEGT. This CDR3 spans 15 amino acids. CDR3 bases: TGTGCCAGCAGTGATGTAGGGACAGACTACAATGAGCAGTTCTTC. Translated: CASSDVGTDYNEQFF.

This chain uses TRBV5-6 with TRBJ1-2; 9 nucleotides align to TRBD1. V gave up 3 bases and J gave up 6 bases; unmatched junction bases: 15. Germline CDR1 reads SGHDT; CDR2 reads YYEEEE. The CDR3 is 17 residues long. CDR3 in amino acids: CASSSTPYQTGGHGYTF. CDR3 DNA sequence: TGTGCCAGCAGCTCTACCCCTTACCAAACAGGGGGCCATGGCTACACCTTC.

The chain couples TRBV6-6 to TRBJ2-7; TRBD1 matches at 7 bases. The CDR3 covers 14 residues. Germline-derived CDR1 and CDR2 are MNHNY and SVGAGI (reference sequence). Trimming cost V 2 bases and J 5 bases; bases outside gene matches: 6. The CDR3 DNA reads as TGTGCCAGCAGTTACCGGGACAGAAATAACGAGCAGTACTTC. Amino acid sequence: CASSYRDRNNEQYF.

V gene TRBV2 combines with J gene TRBJ2-7; TRBD1 is a possible D gene (6 bases). Trimming cost V 7 bases and J 1 base, with 11 bases left between them. The germline CDR1 and CDR2 sequences are SNHLY and FYNNEI. CDR3 size: 13 residues. CDR3 region: CASMDSPSYEQYF. The CDR3 nucleotides are TGTGCCAGCATGGACAGCCCGTCCTACGAGCAGTACTTC.

The rearrangement uses TRBV11-2 and TRBJ1-2; perhaps TRBD1 as D (6 bases). The V end was cut by 6 bases, the J end by 6 bases, with 14 bases between. The length of the CDR3 is 13 residues. Germline loops: CDR1 SGHAT, CDR2 FQNNGV. In nucleotides, the CDR3 is TGTGCCAGCAGTTCTTCCGGGACAAATGGCTACACCTTC. Translation: CASSSSGTNGYTF.

The chain uses TRBV4-3 and TRBJ2-4; perhaps TRBD2 as D (6 bases). V was pared by 0 bases and J by 8 bases, with 14 bases between. The CDR3 consists of 15 residues. Germline CDR1 LGHNA, CDR2 YSLEER. CDR3 in amino acids: CASSQDFDRRDIQYF. The CDR3 bases are TGCGCCAGCAGCCAAGATTTTGACCGGAGGGACATTCAGTACTTC.

The rearrangement uses TRBV11-1 and TRBJ1-1; no clear D gene. Trimming pared 5 bases from V and 1 base from J, leaving 11 bases between. Per the germline V gene, CDR1 is SGHAT and CDR2 is FQDESV (reference sequence). This CDR3 is 14 amino acids long. CDR3 sequence: CASSPDRGNTEAFF. CDR3 bases: TGTGCCAGCAGCCCAGACCGGGGGAACACTGAAGCTTTCTTT. The full variable domain, rest sourced from reference TRBV11-1 and TRBJ1-1, is EAEVAQSPRYKITEKSQAVAFWCDPISGHATLYWYRQILGQGPELLVQFQDESVVDDSQLPKDRFSAERLKGVDSTLKIQPAELGDSAMYLCASSPDRGNTEAFFGQGTRLTVV.

The chain joins TRBV11-1 to TRBJ2-7; TRBD2 matches 16 bases. V gave up 6 bases and J gave up 8 bases; unmatched junction bases: 4. From germline, CDR1 is SGHAT and CDR2 FQDESV (reference sequence). The CDR3 contains 14 residues. The CDR3 region is CASRPGLAGGKQYF. The CDR3 DNA sequence: TGTGCCAGCAGACCGGGACTAGCGGGAGGGAAGCAGTACTTC.